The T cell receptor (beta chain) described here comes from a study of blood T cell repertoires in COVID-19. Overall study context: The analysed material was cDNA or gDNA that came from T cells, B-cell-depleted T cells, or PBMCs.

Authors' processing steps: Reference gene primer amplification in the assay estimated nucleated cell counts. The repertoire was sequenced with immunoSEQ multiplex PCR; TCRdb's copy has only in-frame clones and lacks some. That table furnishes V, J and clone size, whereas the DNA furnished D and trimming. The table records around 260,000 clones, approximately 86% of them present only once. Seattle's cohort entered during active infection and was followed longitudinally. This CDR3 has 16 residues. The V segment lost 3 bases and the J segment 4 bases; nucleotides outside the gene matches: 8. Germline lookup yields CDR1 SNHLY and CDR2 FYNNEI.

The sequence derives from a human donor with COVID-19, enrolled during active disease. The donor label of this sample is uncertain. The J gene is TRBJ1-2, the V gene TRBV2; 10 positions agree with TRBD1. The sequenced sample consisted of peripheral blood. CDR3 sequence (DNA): TGTGCCAGCAGTGAGTCGACAGGGGGCTCTGGCTATGGCTACACCTTC. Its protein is CASSESTGGSGYGYTF.